A single sample gave rise to the 10 T cell receptor beta chains below, sequenced in a study of blood T cell repertoires in COVID-19. Sequencing was performed with immunoSEQ multiplex PCR; in TCRdb, only in-frame clones are kept and a portion is missing. The data show 50,000 to 65,000 clones, 75% to 90% seen once. Sample: peripheral blood. The receptors shown here come from a human donor in a cohort sampled during active COVID-19.

DNA for the CDR3: TGTGCCAGCAGCTTAGAGTCAGGCTCCTACGAGCAGTACTTC. The encoded protein is CASSLESGSYEQYF. The chain uses TRBV11-3 and TRBJ2-7; D is unclear. This CDR3 contains 14 residues. V was pared by 0 bases and J by 0 bases, with 6 bases between. The V gene's germline CDR1 is SGHNT and CDR2 YENEEA.

DNA for the CDR3: TGCGCCAGCAGCTTGGGTTTTTCGGGGCGGGGCACTGAAGCTTTCTTT. It yields the protein CASSLGFSGRGTEAFF. J is TRBJ1-1 and V is TRBV5-1, with a weak D call TRBD1 (5 bases). The CDR3 length is 16 residues. V was cut by 0 bases and J by 4 bases, with 16 bases left in between. Germline CDR1 reads SGHRS; CDR2 reads YFSETQ. Based on the CDR3 plus reference TRBV5-1 and TRBJ1-1, the full variable domain is KAGVTQTPRYLIKTRGQQVTLSCSPISGHRSVSWYQQTPGQGLQFLFEYFSETQRNKGNFPGRFSGRQFSNSRSEMNVSTLELGDSALYLCASSLGFSGRGTEAFFGQGTRLTVV.

In its sample, this clone was seen once. The chain has TRBV30 and TRBJ2-1; TRBD2 matches 9 bases. V shed 2 bases and J 4 bases; nucleotides not matched to a gene: 12. The germline gives CDR1 GTSNPN, CDR2 SVGIG (reference sequence). The CDR3 runs to 17 residues. CDR3 region: CAWSTREAGGLYNEQFF. CDR3 DNA: TGTGCCTGGAGTACCCGAGAAGCGGGAGGTCTTTACAATGAGCAGTTCTTC.

The rearrangement links TRBV10-3 to TRBJ2-1, with TRBD1 matching 9 bases. This CDR3 has 13 residues. The V gene end was trimmed by 6 bases and the J gene end by 7 bases; junction bases not matched to a gene: 4. The germline V gene encodes CDR1 ENHRY and CDR2 SYGVKD. CDR3 in amino acids: CAIRRQGENEQFF. CDR3 sequence (DNA): TGTGCCATCAGGCGACAGGGGGAAAATGAGCAGTTCTTC.

This clone was recorded once. V usage is TRBV28 and J usage is TRBJ1-5; D is perhaps TRBD1 (5 bases). The CDR3 runs to 15 residues. Per germline, CDR1 MDHEN and CDR2 SYDVKM. V lost 4 bases, J lost 9 bases, and 19 bases lay in between. DNA of the CDR3: TGTGCCAGCAGTTCATCTCCACGGGGGTCAGGGCCCCAGCATTTT. Encoded protein: CASSSSPRGSGPQHF.

V usage is TRBV10-3 and J usage is TRBJ2-2; 8 positions match TRBD2. The V gene's germline CDR1 is ENHRY and CDR2 SYGVKD. CDR3 length: 15 amino acids. Unmatched junction bases numbered 9, after V lost 4 bases and J lost 8 bases. DNA of the CDR3: TGTGCCATCAGTGCAGGACTAGCTAGGGCTGGGGAGCTGTTTTTT. Translation gives CAISAGLARAGELFF.

The chain couples TRBV2 to TRBJ1-6, with D unresolved. The CDR3 runs to 17 residues. Trimming took off 2 bases at V and 0 bases at J, with 11 bases between the two ends. Germline assignment: CDR1 SNHLY and CDR2 FYNNEI. The DNA for the CDR3 is TGTGCCAGCAGTGAAAGAACAGCTTCCTCCTATAATTCACCCCTCCACTTT. Amino acid sequence: CASSERTASSYNSPLHF.

This clone was observed a few times. The chain uses TRBV2 and TRBJ1-4, with D possibly TRBD1 on 6 matching bases. Germline V CDR1 and CDR2: SNHLY, FYNNEI. This CDR3 spans 13 amino acids. The V end lost 7 bases, the J end lost 0 bases, and 6 bases lay between the germline ends. The CDR3 sequence: CASNRATNEKLFF. The CDR3 region has the DNA TGTGCCAGCAACAGGGCAACTAATGAAAAACTGTTTTTT.

This chain uses TRBV11-1 with TRBJ1-1; 12 positions match TRBD1. J gave up 4 bases and V 5 bases, and 5 bases lay outside the gene matches. Germline V gives CDR1 SGHAT, CDR2 FQDESV (reference sequence). This CDR3 is 15 amino acids long. CDR3 bases: TGTGCCAGCAGCGAACCGGGACAGGGGGCCACTGAAGCTTTCTTT. It is translated as CASSEPGQGATEAFF.

This sequence joins TRBV5-1 and TRBJ1-4, with TRBD1 identical over 8 bases. Looked up from germline, CDR1 is SGHRS and CDR2 is YFSETQ. The CDR3 runs to 17 residues. J was trimmed by 0 bases and V by 4 bases; bases with no gene match: 8. The CDR3 DNA follows: TGCGCCAGCAGCAGACAGGGGTCCTCTCCAACTAATGAAAAACTGTTTTTT. Its translation: CASSRQGSSPTNEKLFF.